This T cell receptor beta chain was retrieved from a study of blood T cell repertoires in COVID-19. About the study: Acute-phase and convalescent COVID-19 samples originated in the United States, Italy and Spain.

The CDR3 covers 14 residues. CDR1 MNHEY and CDR2 SVGAGI come from the germline V gene. V was cut by 7 bases and J by 3 bases, with 16 bases left in between. In the authors' workflow: By means of reference gene primer amplification, nucleated cell counts were estimated. Sequencing was performed with immunoSEQ multiplex PCR; in TCRdb, only in-frame clones are kept and a portion is missing. V, J and clone size derive from that table, while D and trimming were established from the DNA sequence. The sample lists about 290,000 clones, approximately 86% occurring once. The chain is built from TRBV6-5 and TRBJ2-7; D is perhaps TRBD2 (6 bases). The TCR originated in a woman in her forties or fifties with active or convalescent COVID-19. The sequenced material came from peripheral blood. The CDR3 sequence: CASTLGPGSYEQYF. CDR3 coding DNA: TGTGCCAGCACCCTGGGGCCCGGGAGCTACGAGCAGTACTTC.